The text below deals with one T cell receptor beta chain. The sample is drawn from a study of control samples from healthy donors and cancer patients. CDR3 size: 19 residues. Germline loops: CDR1 SGHVS, CDR2 FNYEAQ. V was clipped by 2 bases and J by 2 bases, with 22 bases between them. Here immunoSEQ multiplex PCR was the method, and the copy in TCRdb shows in-frame clones only, minus some. In the table there are some 170,000 clones, 96% of which are singletons. The sequence was obtained from a woman aged 25 to 45 in good health. The V gene is TRBV7-6, the J gene TRBJ2-1; D is uncertain. The source material was blood. As DNA, the CDR3 is TGTGCCAGCAGCTTATCCCCCCAGGCCCCCACCCGAACCTACAATGAGCAGTTCTTC. Translation: CASSLSPQAPTRTYNEQFF.